The rows below give T cell receptor beta chains drawn from one sample of a study of technical replicates of blood from a few donors. Repertoires were generated with immunoSEQ multiplex PCR, while TCRdb's copy carries only in-frame clones and drops some. This table holds 60,000 to 90,000 clones, 90% to 95% found once. The sequencing input was T cells isolated from PBMCs. The source is a human donor in good health. Both conserved end residues are part of each CDR3. Fields, in order: J gene, D gene, V gene, CDR3 length, clone size, CDR3 DNA, CDR3 protein. The D gene is left open where the match is weak. Part of the rows lack a size; the others show once, few, many or a class for expanded clones.

j_gene: TRBJ2-7; d_gene: .; v_gene: TRBV11-2; len: 13; abundance: .; CDR3nt: TGTGCCAGCAGCTTGAGCTCCGACTACGAGCAGTACTTC; CDR3aa: CASSLSSDYEQYF
j_gene: TRBJ2-7; d_gene: .; v_gene: TRBV28; len: 11; abundance: .; CDR3nt: TGTGCCAGCAGTTTCAGCTACGAGCAGTACTTC; CDR3aa: CASSFSYEQYF
j_gene: TRBJ1-2; d_gene: .; v_gene: TRBV6-1; len: 15; abundance: .; CDR3nt: TGTGCCAGCAGTGAAGCCCCAGGGTTGAACTATGGCTACACCTTC; CDR3aa: CASSEAPGLNYGYTF
j_gene: TRBJ1-1; d_gene: .; v_gene: TRBV10-3; len: 11; abundance: .; CDR3nt: TGTGCCATCAGGCGGGACACTGAAGCTTTCTTT; CDR3aa: CAIRRDTEAFF
j_gene: TRBJ2-3; d_gene: .; v_gene: TRBV11-3; len: 13; abundance: once; CDR3nt: TGTGCCAGCAGCTTTAGCCGGGTCCCTACGCAGTATTTT; CDR3aa: CASSFSRVPTQYF
j_gene: TRBJ2-7; d_gene: TRBD1; v_gene: TRBV6-6; len: 15; abundance: .; CDR3nt: TGTGCCAGCAGTAAGCCCGGGACAGGGCTCTACGAGCAGTACTTC; CDR3aa: CASSKPGTGLYEQYF
j_gene: TRBJ2-1; d_gene: TRBD2; v_gene: TRBV30; len: 15; abundance: .; CDR3nt: TGTGCCTGGAGGCGGGGACTAGCGGGGTACAATGAGCAGTTCTTC; CDR3aa: CAWRRGLAGYNEQFF
j_gene: TRBJ1-4; d_gene: TRBD1; v_gene: TRBV7-9; len: 15; abundance: .; CDR3nt: TGTGCCAGCAGCGGCCGGGACAGGGGTGGCGAAAAACTGTTTTTT; CDR3aa: CASSGRDRGGEKLFF
j_gene: TRBJ1-4; d_gene: TRBD1; v_gene: TRBV4-1; len: 13; abundance: .; CDR3nt: TGCGCCAGCAGCAGGGGGCTGGGTGAAAAACTGTTTTTT; CDR3aa: CASSRGLGEKLFF
j_gene: TRBJ1-4; d_gene: .; v_gene: TRBV28; len: 14; abundance: .; CDR3nt: TGTGCCAGCAGTTTACGGGGGATTGGGGAAAAACTGTTTTTT; CDR3aa: CASSLRGIGEKLFF
j_gene: TRBJ2-7; d_gene: TRBD1; v_gene: TRBV5-4; len: 15; abundance: .; CDR3nt: TGTGCCAGCAGCCTTGGACAGGGGAGCACCTACGAGCAGTACTTC; CDR3aa: CASSLGQGSTYEQYF
j_gene: TRBJ2-3; d_gene: TRBD2; v_gene: TRBV28; len: 16; abundance: once; CDR3nt: TGTGCCAGCAGCCCCCGTAGCAGCGGGGGGAAGGGTACGCAGTATTTT; CDR3aa: CASSPRSSGGKGTQYF
j_gene: TRBJ2-7; d_gene: .; v_gene: TRBV6-1; len: 12; abundance: .; CDR3nt: TGTGCCAGCAGTGAAGGTGGGGGGTTGGGGTACTTC; CDR3aa: CASSEGGGLGYF
j_gene: TRBJ2-7; d_gene: .; v_gene: TRBV5-1; len: 15; abundance: .; CDR3nt: TGCGCCAGCAGCCCCCCGTCGGGACAAATCTACGAGCAGTACTTC; CDR3aa: CASSPPSGQIYEQYF
j_gene: TRBJ2-7; d_gene: .; v_gene: TRBV9; len: 15; abundance: .; CDR3nt: TGTGCCAGCAGCGTAGGGAGCGGGTTCTCCTACGAGCAGTACTTC; CDR3aa: CASSVGSGFSYEQYF
j_gene: TRBJ1-6; d_gene: .; v_gene: TRBV30; len: 13; abundance: .; CDR3nt: TGTGCCTGGAGTAGAGTACTTAATTCACCCCTCCACTTT; CDR3aa: CAWSRVLNSPLHF
j_gene: TRBJ1-5; d_gene: .; v_gene: TRBV15; len: 16; abundance: .; CDR3nt: TGTGCCACCAGCAGAGCCCGTGGGGGGGATGTTCAGCCCCAGCATTTT; CDR3aa: CATSRARGGDVQPQHF
j_gene: TRBJ1-1; d_gene: .; v_gene: TRBV5-1; len: 12; abundance: .; CDR3nt: TGCGCCAGCAGCTCGGACTCCACTGAAGCTTTCTTT; CDR3aa: CASSSDSTEAFF
j_gene: TRBJ2-7; d_gene: .; v_gene: TRBV19; len: 15; abundance: .; CDR3nt: TGTGCCAGTAGTATCCAGGCAGGTGATGGAAACGAGCAGTACTTC; CDR3aa: CASSIQAGDGNEQYF
j_gene: TRBJ2-7; d_gene: .; v_gene: TRBV19; len: 13; abundance: .; CDR3nt: TGTGCCAGTAGTTCCTCAGCGGGCACCGAGCAGTACTTC; CDR3aa: CASSSSAGTEQYF
j_gene: TRBJ2-1; d_gene: .; v_gene: TRBV11-3; len: 17; abundance: .; CDR3nt: TGTGCCAGCAGCGTAAGGTCGGGGTTTCTTACCTACAATGAGCAGTTCTTC; CDR3aa: CASSVRSGFLTYNEQFF
j_gene: TRBJ2-2; d_gene: TRBD1; v_gene: TRBV29-1; len: 13; abundance: .; CDR3nt: TGCAGCGTTGGGACAGGGGGCACCGGGGAGCTGTTTTTT; CDR3aa: CSVGTGGTGELFF
j_gene: TRBJ2-7; d_gene: .; v_gene: TRBV10-3; len: 11; abundance: .; CDR3nt: TGTGCCATCGCCAGTACCTACGAGCAGTACTTC; CDR3aa: CAIASTYEQYF
j_gene: TRBJ1-1; d_gene: .; v_gene: TRBV5-1; len: 16; abundance: .; CDR3nt: TGCGCCAGCAGCTTGGAAGTCGACAGGCTCAACACTGAAGCTTTCTTT; CDR3aa: CASSLEVDRLNTEAFF
j_gene: TRBJ2-7; d_gene: .; v_gene: TRBV12-1; len: 18; abundance: .; CDR3nt: TGTGCCAGCAGCTTTGCGCGGGCTAGCGGGATTACTAGTTACGAGCAGTACTTC; CDR3aa: CASSFARASGITSYEQYF
j_gene: TRBJ1-5; d_gene: TRBD1; v_gene: TRBV18; len: 18; abundance: .; CDR3nt: TGTGCCAGCTCACCAGCAGGGGGCTATCAACGAGGCAATCAGCCCCAGCATTTT; CDR3aa: CASSPAGGYQRGNQPQHF
j_gene: TRBJ2-1; d_gene: TRBD2; v_gene: TRBV7-9; len: 16; abundance: .; CDR3nt: TGTGCCAGCAGCCTCCTAGCGGGAGGGCCATCCAATGAGCAGTTCTTC; CDR3aa: CASSLLAGGPSNEQFF
j_gene: TRBJ1-1; d_gene: TRBD1; v_gene: TRBV6-5; len: 13; abundance: .; CDR3nt: TGTGCCAGCAGACAGGGGGCCTACACTGAAGCTTTCTTT; CDR3aa: CASRQGAYTEAFF
j_gene: TRBJ1-3; d_gene: .; v_gene: TRBV7-9; len: 13; abundance: few; CDR3nt: TGTGCCAGTACAGGGAGCTCTGGAAACACCATATATTTT; CDR3aa: CASTGSSGNTIYF
j_gene: TRBJ2-3; d_gene: .; v_gene: TRBV11-2; len: 15; abundance: .; CDR3nt: TGTGCCAGCAGCTTGCCCTTAGCGGATCCCCATACGCAGTATTTT; CDR3aa: CASSLPLADPHTQYF
j_gene: TRBJ1-2; d_gene: .; v_gene: TRBV7-9; len: 17; abundance: .; CDR3nt: TGTGCCAGCAGTTCTGCTCCAGAGGGAGGGGCCTTGTATGGCTACACCTTC; CDR3aa: CASSSAPEGGALYGYTF
j_gene: TRBJ2-2; d_gene: TRBD2; v_gene: TRBV7-9; len: 15; abundance: .; CDR3nt: TGTGCCAGCAGGGAACTAGCGGGAAGCACCGGGGAGCTGTTTTTT; CDR3aa: CASRELAGSTGELFF
j_gene: TRBJ2-1; d_gene: .; v_gene: TRBV4-3; len: 14; abundance: .; CDR3nt: TGCGCCAGCAGCCAAGGGAGCAGGGTGCATGAGCAGTTCTTC; CDR3aa: CASSQGSRVHEQFF
j_gene: TRBJ2-3; d_gene: .; v_gene: TRBV5-1; len: 15; abundance: .; CDR3nt: TGCGCCAGCAGCTTGGCGGCTAGAAGTACAGATACGCAGTATTTT; CDR3aa: CASSLAARSTDTQYF
j_gene: TRBJ2-2; d_gene: TRBD1; v_gene: TRBV9; len: 17; abundance: .; CDR3nt: TGTGCCAGCAGCGTAGCTGGGGGACAGTCGAACACCGGGGAGCTGTTTTTT; CDR3aa: CASSVAGGQSNTGELFF
j_gene: TRBJ2-7; d_gene: .; v_gene: TRBV9; len: 14; abundance: .; CDR3nt: TGTGCCAGCAGCCCGCGGGACAGCTCCTACGAGCAGTACTTC; CDR3aa: CASSPRDSSYEQYF
j_gene: TRBJ1-1; d_gene: TRBD1; v_gene: TRBV2; len: 14; abundance: .; CDR3nt: TGTGCCAGCAGTTACAGGGGCGGGGACACTGAAGCTTTCTTT; CDR3aa: CASSYRGGDTEAFF
j_gene: TRBJ2-3; d_gene: .; v_gene: TRBV6-6; len: 15; abundance: .; CDR3nt: TGTGCCAGCAGTTCGCTTAGGCCGGGGTCAGATACGCAGTATTTT; CDR3aa: CASSSLRPGSDTQYF
j_gene: TRBJ2-7; d_gene: .; v_gene: TRBV6-5; len: 15; abundance: .; CDR3nt: TGTGCCAGCAGTCCTCCCGGGGGGCGAATTGTCGAGCAGTACTTC; CDR3aa: CASSPPGGRIVEQYF
j_gene: TRBJ2-5; d_gene: .; v_gene: TRBV27; len: 15; abundance: once; CDR3nt: TGTGCCAGCAGTTTATCGCGGAGCTTTGGAGAGACCCAGTACTTC; CDR3aa: CASSLSRSFGETQYF
j_gene: TRBJ2-7; d_gene: .; v_gene: TRBV5-1; len: 13; abundance: .; CDR3nt: TGCGCCAGCAGCTTGGACAGTACCTACGAGCAGTACTTC; CDR3aa: CASSLDSTYEQYF
j_gene: TRBJ1-5; d_gene: .; v_gene: TRBV30; len: 13; abundance: few; CDR3nt: TGTGCCTGGACACAGGGAAGCAATCAGCCCCAGCATTTT; CDR3aa: CAWTQGSNQPQHF
j_gene: TRBJ2-3; d_gene: TRBD1; v_gene: TRBV7-2; len: 14; abundance: once; CDR3nt: TGTGCCAGCAGCTTCGGACAGGGTGCAGATACGCAGTATTTT; CDR3aa: CASSFGQGADTQYF
j_gene: TRBJ2-5; d_gene: TRBD2; v_gene: TRBV11-3; len: 15; abundance: .; CDR3nt: TGTGCCAGCAGCCGGGTAGCGGGGTCCCAAGAGACCCAGTACTTC; CDR3aa: CASSRVAGSQETQYF
j_gene: TRBJ2-1; d_gene: TRBD1; v_gene: TRBV19; len: 13; abundance: once; CDR3nt: TGTGCCAGTAGTATAGCCGGGACAGCTGAGCAGTTCTTC; CDR3aa: CASSIAGTAEQFF
j_gene: TRBJ1-1; d_gene: TRBD1; v_gene: TRBV9; len: 16; abundance: .; CDR3nt: TGTGCCAGCAGCGGACACAGGGGGCGTTTGAACACTGAAGCTTTCTTT; CDR3aa: CASSGHRGRLNTEAFF
j_gene: TRBJ1-2; d_gene: .; v_gene: TRBV29-1; len: 13; abundance: .; CDR3nt: TGCAGCGTTGGTCAGGGAAGAGGGACAGGCTACACCTTC; CDR3aa: CSVGQGRGTGYTF
j_gene: TRBJ2-7; d_gene: .; v_gene: TRBV7-3; len: 13; abundance: .; CDR3nt: TGTGCCAGCAGCCCCACCAGCGGTTACGAGCAGTACTTC; CDR3aa: CASSPTSGYEQYF
j_gene: TRBJ2-3; d_gene: TRBD2; v_gene: TRBV18; len: 16; abundance: .; CDR3nt: TGTGCCAGCTCACCCCTTGGGACTACTAGCACAGATACGCAGTATTTT; CDR3aa: CASSPLGTTSTDTQYF
j_gene: TRBJ1-2; d_gene: .; v_gene: TRBV11-3; len: 15; abundance: .; CDR3nt: TGTGCCAGCAGCTTAGTTTTCGGACAGACCTATGGCTACACCTTC; CDR3aa: CASSLVFGQTYGYTF
j_gene: TRBJ2-3; d_gene: TRBD2; v_gene: TRBV27; len: 16; abundance: .; CDR3nt: TGTGCCAGCAGTCACATACTAGCGACTGACACAGATACGCAGTATTTT; CDR3aa: CASSHILATDTDTQYF